A single T cell receptor beta chain is shown here with its context. These data are taken from a study of blood T cell repertoires in COVID-19. Study at large: Samples taken during acute and convalescent COVID-19 were collected in the United States, Italy and Spain. T cells, B-cell-depleted T cells, or PBMCs supplied cDNA or gDNA.

Trimming removed 3 bases at V and 2 bases at J, with 11 bases between. Germline CDR1 is SQVTM and CDR2 is ANQGSEA. The CDR3 is 14 amino acids. As originally analysed: By means of reference gene primer amplification, nucleated cell counts were estimated. TCRdb's copy holds only in-frame clones and misses some; the assay was immunoSEQ multiplex PCR. That table furnishes V, J and clone size, whereas the DNA furnished D and trimming. The sample shows 40,000 to 55,000 clones, nearly 85% of them seen only once. The chain combines TRBV29-1 with TRBJ2-1; unclear D gene. This clonotype originated in a man aged 40-49 years with acute or convalescent COVID-19. The sequenced sample consisted of peripheral blood. The DNA of the CDR3 is TGCAGCGTTGACTCTAGTGGCGCCTACAATGAGCAGTTCTTC. Amino acid sequence: CSVDSSGAYNEQFF.